This TCR beta chain stems from a study of CD8 T cells in ankylosing spondylitis. Study outcomes and limitations: A motif of 7 to 9 highly homologous TCR beta variants was seen as apparently characteristic of ankylosing spondylitis blood. Disease-linked clones bore a CD8+ phenotype and were relatively rare in peripheral blood. Significant enrichment of disease-linked clones was reported in matched ankylosing spondylitis synovial fluid. Several of the motif variants were reported before in synovial fluid and blood from reactive arthritis.

Germline V CDR1 and CDR2: LNHDA, SQIVND (reference sequence). The CDR3 consists of 14 residues. Trimming left V 1 base short and J 3 bases short, with 10 bases between. TCRdb re-called the 5' RACE reads through MiXCR, storing one row per CDR3 protein. The sample records under 300,000 distinct CDR3 sequences, more than 15% being singletons. This clonotype was recorded a few times. The antigen is not known. This sequence joins TRBV19 and TRBJ2-7; possible D gene TRBD1, 5 bases. The receptor's source is a male donor with ankylosing spondylitis or in good health (not recorded which). The material sequenced was blood, either unsorted or a sorted T cell fraction (not recorded which). The chain's CDR3 is CASSIADKYYEQYF. For the CDR3, the DNA is TGTGCCAGTAGTATAGCGGACAAGTACTACGAGCAGTACTTC.